Below are 14 T cell receptor beta chains sequenced from a single sample in a study of blood T cell repertoires in COVID-19. The protocol was immunoSEQ multiplex PCR, while the TCRdb copy is restricted to in-frame clones and leaves out a portion. The table lists 65,000 to 90,000 clones, around 85% of them singletons. The sequenced material came from peripheral blood. Source of these receptors: a man in his thirties or forties with acute or convalescent COVID-19.

The chain joins TRBV7-8 to TRBJ1-3; no reliable D call. The CDR3 spans 17 residues. CDR1 is SGHVS and CDR2 is FQNEAQ in the germline V gene. V was cut by 5 bases and J by 0 bases, with 17 bases left in between. As DNA, the CDR3 is TGTGCCAGCAGCACGCGGACTGGACGGCGCTCTGGAAACACCATATATTTT. It yields the protein CASSTRTGRRSGNTIYF. Based on the CDR3 plus reference TRBV7-8 and TRBJ1-3, the full variable domain is GAGVSQSPRYKVAKRGQDVALRCDPISGHVSLFWYQQALGQGPEFLTYFQNEAQLDKSGLPSDRFFAERPEGSVSTLKIQRTQQEDSAVYLCASSTRTGRRSGNTIYFGEGSWLTVV.

The CDR3 spells CASSLTGSPGNTIYF. The CDR3 coding sequence is TGTGCCAGCAGCTTAACGGGGAGTCCGGGAAACACCATATATTTT. The rearrangement uses TRBV7-3 and TRBJ1-3; D not certain. The CDR3 extends over 15 amino acids. The V and J ends lost 0 bases and 4 bases respectively, with 10 bases between them. In germline, CDR1 is SGHTA, CDR2 FQGTGA. Complete variable domain (other parts from reference TRBV7-3 and TRBJ1-3): GAGVSQTPSNKVTEKGKYVELRCDPISGHTALYWYRQSLGQGPEFLIYFQGTGAADDSGLPNDRFFAVRPEGSVSTLKIQRTERGDSAVYLCASSLTGSPGNTIYFGEGSWLTVV.

Only one count was recorded for this clone. The chain employs TRBV28 and TRBJ1-2, with 8 bases lining up with TRBD1. Losses at the gene ends were 3 bases for V and 2 bases for J; bases not matched to a gene: 5. This CDR3 contains 15 residues. Germline lookup yields CDR1 MDHEN and CDR2 SYDVKM. In nucleotides, the CDR3 is TGTGCCAGCAGTTTTGACGGGGACAGGAACTATGGCTACACCTTC. This translates into CASSFDGDRNYGYTF.

The V and J genes are TRBV7-9 and TRBJ2-5; 9 bases fit TRBD2. The V gene's germline CDR1 is SEHNR and CDR2 FQNEAQ (reference sequence). With 3 bases clipped from V and 5 bases from J, the junction kept 4 bases outside the gene matches. This CDR3 comprises 14 residues. The CDR3 reads CASSLTSGGETQYF. DNA for the CDR3: TGTGCCAGCAGCTTGACTAGCGGAGGGGAGACCCAGTACTTC.

The chain combines TRBV5-4 with TRBJ2-3, with 9 bases aligning to TRBD2. Per germline, CDR1 SGHNT and CDR2 YYREEE (reference sequence). The junction had 5 bases not matched to a gene; V was cut back by 7 bases and J by 2 bases. This CDR3 is built from 14 residues. The CDR3 sequence: CASSTSGNTDTQYF. CDR3 sequence (DNA): TGTGCCAGCTCGACTAGCGGAAACACAGATACGCAGTATTTT.

The table lists this clone with a count of one. The chain joins TRBV11-2 to TRBJ2-1; 9 positions match TRBD2. Trimming took 0 bases from V and 5 from J; bases not matched to a gene: 8. CDR1 is SGHAT and CDR2 is FQNNGV in the germline V gene. The CDR3 has 17 residues. The CDR3 loop is CASSLDGASGIHNEQFF. The CDR3 nucleotides are TGTGCCAGCAGCTTAGATGGGGCTAGCGGGATACACAATGAGCAGTTCTTC. The whole variable domain, filled in from reference TRBV11-2 and TRBJ2-1, reads EAGVAQSPRYKIIEKRQSVAFWCNPISGHATLYWYQQILGQGPKLLIQFQNNGVVDDSQLPKDRFSAERLKGVDSTLKIQPAKLEDSAVYLCASSLDGASGIHNEQFFGPGTRLTVL.

V usage is TRBV6-5 and J usage is TRBJ2-7, with D maybe TRBD2 (6 bases). Germline-derived CDR1 and CDR2 are MNHEY and SVGAGI. The CDR3 length is 13 residues. V was pared by 7 bases and J by 0 bases, with 10 bases between. CDR3 protein: CASTSANSYEQYF. DNA of the CDR3: TGTGCCAGCACTAGCGCTAACTCCTACGAGCAGTACTTC.

The rearrangement links TRBV7-2 to TRBJ2-6; D gene unclear. The CDR3 sequence is 15 residues long. Trimming stripped 6 bases from V and 0 bases from J, with 9 bases between. The germline V gene encodes CDR1 SGHTA and CDR2 FQGNSA. The CDR3 DNA reads as TGTGCCAGCAGTTACTTAGACTCTGGGGCCAACGTCCTGACTTTC. This gives the protein CASSYLDSGANVLTF.

The gene calls are TRBV5-1 and TRBJ2-7, with D maybe TRBD1 (5 bases). CDR3 size: 13 residues. Trimming shortened V by 1 base and J by 5 bases, and 10 bases separated the two germline ends. The germline gives CDR1 SGHRS, CDR2 YFSETQ. For the CDR3, the DNA is TGCGCCAGCAGCTTGTCTCAAGGGGACGAGCAGTACTTC. This encodes CASSLSQGDEQYF.

This clone came up a few times. The chain couples TRBV2 to TRBJ1-3; D is undetermined. V lost 1 base and J 8 bases, leaving 9 bases between the germline ends. Germline V gene lookup returns CDR1 SNHLY and CDR2 FYNNEI. This CDR3 region has 13 residues. Written as DNA, the CDR3 is TGTGCCAGCAGTGAAGGCGTTGTGGACACCATATATTTT. Translating it yields CASSEGVVDTIYF. The entire variable domain, with the rest obtained from reference TRBV2 and TRBJ1-3, is as follows: EPEVTQTPSHQVTQMGQEVILRCVPISNHLYFYWYRQILGQKVEFLVSFYNNEISEKSEIFDDQFSVERPDGSNFTLKIRSTKLEDSAMYFCASSEGVVDTIYFGEGSWLTVV.

The CDR3 DNA follows: TGCAGCGTCCTCTTCAGCACAGATACGCAGTATTTT. It encodes CSVLFSTDTQYF. The chain couples TRBV29-1 to TRBJ2-3; D gene ambiguous. The V gene lost 6 bases and the J gene lost 0 bases, with 7 bases spanning the gap. The CDR3 is 12 amino acids. Germline CDR1 reads SQVTM; CDR2 reads ANQGSEA.

This clone has a single count. The chain uses TRBV27 and TRBJ2-3, with TRBD2 matching 11 bases. The CDR3 consists of 16 residues. Germline V lookup: CDR1 MNHEY, CDR2 SMNVEV (reference sequence). Trimming took 3 bases from V and 6 from J; bases not matched to a gene: 8. CDR3 bases: TGTGCCAGCAGTTTGGGACTAGCGGCAGGTGGGGATACGCAGTATTTT. Amino acid sequence: CASSLGLAAGGDTQYF.

In nucleotides, the CDR3 is TGTGCCAGCAGTGGATCCAGCGGGAGGGCCGGCGAGCAGTACTTC. It translates to CASSGSSGRAGEQYF. This chain uses TRBV28 with TRBJ2-7; 10 bases agree with TRBD2. Germline CDR1 MDHEN, CDR2 SYDVKM. V was pared by 5 bases and J by 6 bases, with 10 bases of the junction left unmatched. This CDR3 is built from 15 residues. Filled out from reference TRBV28 and TRBJ2-7, the complete variable domain reads DVKVTQSSRYLVKRTGEKVFLECVQDMDHENMFWYRQDPGLGLRLIYFSYDVKMKEKGDIPEGYSVSREKKERFSLILESASTNQTSMYLCASSGSSGRAGEQYFGPGTRLTVT.

This clone was seen only once. This chain joins TRBV2 and TRBJ1-6, with a weak D call TRBD1 (5 bases). The germline gives CDR1 SNHLY, CDR2 FYNNEI. Trimming took 3 bases from V and 15 from J, leaving 9 bases between them. CDR3 length: 11 residues. The CDR3 reads CASSEGGRLHF. CDR3 DNA: TGTGCCAGCAGTGAGGGGGGACGCCTCCACTTT.